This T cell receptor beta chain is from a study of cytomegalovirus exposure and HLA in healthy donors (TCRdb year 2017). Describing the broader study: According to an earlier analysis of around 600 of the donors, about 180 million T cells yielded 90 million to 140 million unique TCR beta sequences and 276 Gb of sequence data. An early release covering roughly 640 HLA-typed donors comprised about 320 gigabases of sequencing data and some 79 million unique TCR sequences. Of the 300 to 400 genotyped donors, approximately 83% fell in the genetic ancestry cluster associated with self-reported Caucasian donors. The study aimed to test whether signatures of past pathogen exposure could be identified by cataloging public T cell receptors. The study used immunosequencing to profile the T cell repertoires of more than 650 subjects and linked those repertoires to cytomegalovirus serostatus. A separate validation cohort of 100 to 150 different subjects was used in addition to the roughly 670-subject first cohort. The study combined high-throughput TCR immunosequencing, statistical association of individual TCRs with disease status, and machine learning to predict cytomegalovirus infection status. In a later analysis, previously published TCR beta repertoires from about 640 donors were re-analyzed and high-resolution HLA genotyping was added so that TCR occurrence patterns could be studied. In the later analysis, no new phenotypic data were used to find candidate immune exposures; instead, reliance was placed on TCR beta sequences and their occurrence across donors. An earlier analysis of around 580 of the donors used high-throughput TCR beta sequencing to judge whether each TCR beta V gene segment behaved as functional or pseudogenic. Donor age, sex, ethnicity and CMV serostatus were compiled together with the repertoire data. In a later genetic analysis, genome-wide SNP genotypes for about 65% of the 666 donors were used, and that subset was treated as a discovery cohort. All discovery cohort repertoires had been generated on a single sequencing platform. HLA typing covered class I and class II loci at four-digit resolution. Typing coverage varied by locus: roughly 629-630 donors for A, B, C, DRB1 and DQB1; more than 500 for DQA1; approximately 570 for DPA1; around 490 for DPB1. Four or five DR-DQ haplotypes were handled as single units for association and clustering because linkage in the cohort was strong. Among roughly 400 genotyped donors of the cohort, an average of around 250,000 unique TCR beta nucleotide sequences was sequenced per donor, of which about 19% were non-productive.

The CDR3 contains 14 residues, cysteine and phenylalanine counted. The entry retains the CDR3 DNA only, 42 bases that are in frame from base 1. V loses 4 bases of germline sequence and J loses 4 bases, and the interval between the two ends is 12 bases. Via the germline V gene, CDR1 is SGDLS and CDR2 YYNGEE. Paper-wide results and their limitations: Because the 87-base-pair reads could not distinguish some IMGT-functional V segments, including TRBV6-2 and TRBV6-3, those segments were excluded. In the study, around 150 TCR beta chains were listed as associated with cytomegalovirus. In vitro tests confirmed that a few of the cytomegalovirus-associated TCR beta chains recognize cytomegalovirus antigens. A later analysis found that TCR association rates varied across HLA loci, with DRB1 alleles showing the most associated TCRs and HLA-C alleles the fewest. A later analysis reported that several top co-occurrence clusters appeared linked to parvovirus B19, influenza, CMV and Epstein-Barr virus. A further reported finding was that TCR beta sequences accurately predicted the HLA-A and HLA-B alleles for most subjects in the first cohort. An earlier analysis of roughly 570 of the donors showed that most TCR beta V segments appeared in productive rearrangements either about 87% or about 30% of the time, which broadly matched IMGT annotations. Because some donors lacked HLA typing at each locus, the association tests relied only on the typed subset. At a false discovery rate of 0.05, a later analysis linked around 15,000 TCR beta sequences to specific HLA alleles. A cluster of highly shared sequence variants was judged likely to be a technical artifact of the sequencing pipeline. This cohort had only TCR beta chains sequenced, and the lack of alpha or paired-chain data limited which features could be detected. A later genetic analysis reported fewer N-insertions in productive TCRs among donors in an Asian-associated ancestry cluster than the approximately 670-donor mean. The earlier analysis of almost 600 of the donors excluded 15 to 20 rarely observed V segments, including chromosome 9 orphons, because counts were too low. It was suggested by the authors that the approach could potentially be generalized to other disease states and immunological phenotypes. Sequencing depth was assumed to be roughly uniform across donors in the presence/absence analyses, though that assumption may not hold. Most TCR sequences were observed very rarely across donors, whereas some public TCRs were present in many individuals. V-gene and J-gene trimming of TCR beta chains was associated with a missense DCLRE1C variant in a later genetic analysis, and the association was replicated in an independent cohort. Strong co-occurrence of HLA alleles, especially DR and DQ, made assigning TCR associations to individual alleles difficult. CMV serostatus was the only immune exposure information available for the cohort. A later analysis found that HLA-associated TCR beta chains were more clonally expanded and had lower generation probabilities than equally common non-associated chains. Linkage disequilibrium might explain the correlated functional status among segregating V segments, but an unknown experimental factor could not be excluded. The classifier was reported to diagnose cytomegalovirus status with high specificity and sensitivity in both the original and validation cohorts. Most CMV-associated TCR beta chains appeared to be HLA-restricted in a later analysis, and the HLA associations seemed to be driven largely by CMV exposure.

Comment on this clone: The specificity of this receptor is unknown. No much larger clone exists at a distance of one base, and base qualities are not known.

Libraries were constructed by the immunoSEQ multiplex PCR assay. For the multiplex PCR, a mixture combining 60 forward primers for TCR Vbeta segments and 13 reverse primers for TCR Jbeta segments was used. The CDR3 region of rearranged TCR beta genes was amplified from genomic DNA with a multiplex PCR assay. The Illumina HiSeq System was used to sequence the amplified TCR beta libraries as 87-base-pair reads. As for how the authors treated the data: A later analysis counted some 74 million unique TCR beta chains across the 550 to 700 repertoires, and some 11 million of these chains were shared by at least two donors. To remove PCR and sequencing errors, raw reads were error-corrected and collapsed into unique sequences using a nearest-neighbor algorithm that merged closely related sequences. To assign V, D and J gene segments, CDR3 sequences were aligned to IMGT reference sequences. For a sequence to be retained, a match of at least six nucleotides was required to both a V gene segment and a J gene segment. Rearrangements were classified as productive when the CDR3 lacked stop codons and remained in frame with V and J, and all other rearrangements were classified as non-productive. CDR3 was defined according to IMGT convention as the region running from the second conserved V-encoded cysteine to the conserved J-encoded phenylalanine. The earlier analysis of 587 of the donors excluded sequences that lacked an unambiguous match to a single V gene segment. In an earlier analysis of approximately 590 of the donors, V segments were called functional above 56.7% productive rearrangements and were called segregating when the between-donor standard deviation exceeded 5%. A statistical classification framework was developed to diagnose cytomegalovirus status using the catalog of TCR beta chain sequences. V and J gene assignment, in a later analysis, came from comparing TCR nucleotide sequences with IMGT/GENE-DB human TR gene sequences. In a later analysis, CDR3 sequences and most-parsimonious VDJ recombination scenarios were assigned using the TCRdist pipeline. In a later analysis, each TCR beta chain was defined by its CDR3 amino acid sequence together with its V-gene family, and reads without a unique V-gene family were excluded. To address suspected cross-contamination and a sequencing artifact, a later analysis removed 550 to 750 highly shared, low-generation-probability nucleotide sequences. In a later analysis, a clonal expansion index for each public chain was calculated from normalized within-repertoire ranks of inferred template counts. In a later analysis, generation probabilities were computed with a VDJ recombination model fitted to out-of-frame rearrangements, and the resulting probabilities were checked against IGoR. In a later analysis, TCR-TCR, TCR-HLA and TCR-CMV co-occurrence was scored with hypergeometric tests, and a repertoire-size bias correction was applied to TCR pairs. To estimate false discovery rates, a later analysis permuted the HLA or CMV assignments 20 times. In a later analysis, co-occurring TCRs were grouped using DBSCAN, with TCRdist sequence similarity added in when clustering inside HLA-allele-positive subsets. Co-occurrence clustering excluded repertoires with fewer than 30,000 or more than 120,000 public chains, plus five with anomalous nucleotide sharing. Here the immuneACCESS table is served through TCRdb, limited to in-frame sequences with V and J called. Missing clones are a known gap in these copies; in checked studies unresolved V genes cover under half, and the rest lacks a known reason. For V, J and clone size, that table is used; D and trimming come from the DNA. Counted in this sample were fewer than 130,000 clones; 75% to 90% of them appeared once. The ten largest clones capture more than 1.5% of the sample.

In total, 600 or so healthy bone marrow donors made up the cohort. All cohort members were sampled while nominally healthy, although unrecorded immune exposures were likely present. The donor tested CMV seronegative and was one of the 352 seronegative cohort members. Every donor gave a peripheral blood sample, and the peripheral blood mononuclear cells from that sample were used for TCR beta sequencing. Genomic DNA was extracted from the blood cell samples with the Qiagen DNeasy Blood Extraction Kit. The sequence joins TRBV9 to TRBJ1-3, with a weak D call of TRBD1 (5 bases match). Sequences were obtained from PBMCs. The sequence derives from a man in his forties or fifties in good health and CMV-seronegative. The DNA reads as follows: TGTGCCAGCAGCCCCCGGGGGGACGGAAACACCATATATTTT. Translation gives CASSPRGDGNTIYF. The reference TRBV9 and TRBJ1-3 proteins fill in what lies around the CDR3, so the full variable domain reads DSGVTQTPKHLITATGQRVTLRCSPRSGDLSVYWYQQSLDQGLQFLIQYYNGEERAKGNILERFSAQQFPDLHSELNLSSLELGDSALYFCASSPRGDGNTIYFGEGSWLTVV.